This record covers a single T cell receptor beta chain. Its antigen is still unknown. The V gene's germline CDR1 is DFQATT and CDR2 SNEGSKA (reference sequence). V was pared by 1 base and J by 5 bases, with 5 bases between. CDR3 size: 11 residues. These data come from a study of T cell responses to AZD1222 COVID-19 vaccine. Sequenced by immunoSEQ multiplex PCR; TCRdb stores in-frame clones only, minus some. Altogether 180,000 or so clones are present, over 85% being singletons, with the ten largest covering around 4.3%. Study-wide points: CD4 TCRs covered the whole spike, strongest at regions 160-218 and 743-854. Receipt of two AZD1222 doses was followed by a rise in Spike-specific TCR breadth and depth. Among the donors, most were white British and more were female, and clonal diversity was possibly underestimated.

This rearrangement joins TRBV20-1 to TRBJ1-2, with unresolved D. This TCR derives from an adult in good health. This material consisted of peripheral blood, taken on day 0 of AZD1222 vaccination. CDR3 nucleotides: TGCAGTGCTAGAGTGCCGTATGGCTACACCTTC. This encodes CSARVPYGYTF.